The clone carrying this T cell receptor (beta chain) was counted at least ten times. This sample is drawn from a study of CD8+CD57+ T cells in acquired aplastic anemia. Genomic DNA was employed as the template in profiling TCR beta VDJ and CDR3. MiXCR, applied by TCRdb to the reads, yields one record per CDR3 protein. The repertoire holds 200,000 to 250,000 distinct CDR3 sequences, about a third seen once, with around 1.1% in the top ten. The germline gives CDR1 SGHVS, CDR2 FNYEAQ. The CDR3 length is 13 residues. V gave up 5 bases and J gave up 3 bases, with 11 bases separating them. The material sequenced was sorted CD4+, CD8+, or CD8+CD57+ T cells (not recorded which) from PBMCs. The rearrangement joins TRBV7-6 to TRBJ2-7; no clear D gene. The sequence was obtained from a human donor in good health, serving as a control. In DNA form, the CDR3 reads TGTGCCAGCAGCCGTGAATCCTACTACGAGCAGTACTTC. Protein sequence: CASSRESYYEQYF.